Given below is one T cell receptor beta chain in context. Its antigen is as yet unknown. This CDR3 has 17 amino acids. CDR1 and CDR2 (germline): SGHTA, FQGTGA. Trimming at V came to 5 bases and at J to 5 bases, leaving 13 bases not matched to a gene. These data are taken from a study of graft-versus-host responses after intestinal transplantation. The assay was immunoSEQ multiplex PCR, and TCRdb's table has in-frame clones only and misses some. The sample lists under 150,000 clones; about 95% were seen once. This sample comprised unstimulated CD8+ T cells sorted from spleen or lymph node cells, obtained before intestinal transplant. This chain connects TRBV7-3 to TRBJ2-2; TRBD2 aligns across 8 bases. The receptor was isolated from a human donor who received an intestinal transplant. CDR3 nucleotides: TGTGCCAGCAGCCCCGGGACTAGAGGCCTCCCGACCGGGGAGCTGTTTTTT. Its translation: CASSPGTRGLPTGELFF.